The rows below give T cell receptor beta chains drawn from one sample of a study of shared clonotypes between healthy human individuals. Using immunoSEQ multiplex PCR, the repertoire was profiled, and TCRdb retains in-frame clones only, with some absent. Of around 1.9 million clones listed, roughly 91% are singletons. The source material was naive CD8+ T cells from PBMCs. The receptors shown here come from a man between 18 and 35 years old in good health. Some clones in this sample may be carry-over from other donors' samples. Each CDR3 is given with its conserved first and last residue.

CAFGLTHGYTF	TRBV30	TRBJ1-2
CASSRHRRVRGQPQHF	TRBV7-9	TRBJ1-5
CASSLWGQGGYEQYF	TRBV28	TRBJ2-7
CASSPTYPGHQETQYF	TRBV14	TRBJ2-5
CASTFWGSNQPQHF	TRBV28	TRBJ1-5
CASSSQHSGAYEQYF	TRBV6-5	TRBJ2-7
CASSQVGAGGSNEQFF	TRBV4-3	TRBJ2-1
CATSSRGREEQYF	TRBV15	TRBJ2-7
CASSIGTVYYGYTF	TRBV19	TRBJ1-2
CASSSIYSNQPQHF	TRBV7-8	TRBJ1-5
CASSLTAGQVPRTQYF	TRBV27	TRBJ2-5
CASSRGTGATNTGELFF	TRBV4-2	TRBJ2-2
CASSQDRAYTEAFF	TRBV14	TRBJ1-1
CASSPGTASLHF	TRBV7-9	TRBJ1-6
CASSILTGSYEQYF	TRBV21-1	TRBJ2-7
CASRATGSNTEAFF	TRBV7-9	TRBJ1-1
CASMGAYTEAFF	TRBV11-2	TRBJ1-1
CASSYRQGEGLNYGYTF	TRBV28	TRBJ1-2
CASSPFLSTDTQYF	TRBV7-3	TRBJ2-3
CASSLSGEADTEAFF	TRBV28	TRBJ1-1
CASSLGGNPKNIQYF	TRBV27	TRBJ2-4
CASSFRGGPEAFF	TRBV27	TRBJ1-1
CASSIGRTASSYEQYF	TRBV19	TRBJ2-7
CASSFGGAAYEQYF	TRBV27	TRBJ2-7
CASSPRDRGLQGYTF	TRBV11-2	TRBJ1-2
CASSLSRGLSSYEQYF	TRBV27	TRBJ2-7
CASSQDRAHRTKETQYF	TRBV4-3	TRBJ2-5
CASSLGGGTNTEAFF	TRBV27	TRBJ1-1
CATSTGTDYGYTF	TRBV15	TRBJ1-2
CASSMGHQLYNYGYTF	TRBV19	TRBJ1-2
CASSPPGAHTEAFF	TRBV28	TRBJ1-1
CASRLAGTFLSYEQYF	TRBV28	TRBJ2-7
CASKDGTNYGYTF	TRBV7-9	TRBJ1-2